This T cell receptor beta chain was sequenced during a study of OX40 agonist ivuxolimab in advanced cancers. At the level of the study: Those treated in dose escalation had hepatocellular carcinoma, melanoma, renal cell cancer or head and neck cancer.

General observations from the study: Some nonresponders additionally presented with little normalized T-cell clonal expansion.

Sequencing used immunoSEQ multiplex PCR; TCRdb keeps in-frame clones, though not all of them. The data hold fewer than 90,000 clones, with more than 85% observed a single time. V lost 4 bases to trimming and J lost 3 bases, with 14 bases between them. Germline V lookup: CDR1 SGDLS, CDR2 YYNGEE. The CDR3 consists of 15 residues. In this sample, this clone turned up once. Its antigen remains unidentified. This sequence originates from an adult with an advanced solid tumor such as melanoma, head and neck, liver or kidney cancer. The chain recombines TRBV9 with TRBJ2-1; possibly TRBD1 for D (5 bases). The sequencing used CD4+ or CD8+ T cells sorted from blood, collected in a trial of the OX40 agonist ivuxolimab. DNA for the CDR3: TGTGCCAGCAGCCTGGGCCGACAGAACTACAATGAGCAGTTCTTC. Its protein is CASSLGRQNYNEQFF.